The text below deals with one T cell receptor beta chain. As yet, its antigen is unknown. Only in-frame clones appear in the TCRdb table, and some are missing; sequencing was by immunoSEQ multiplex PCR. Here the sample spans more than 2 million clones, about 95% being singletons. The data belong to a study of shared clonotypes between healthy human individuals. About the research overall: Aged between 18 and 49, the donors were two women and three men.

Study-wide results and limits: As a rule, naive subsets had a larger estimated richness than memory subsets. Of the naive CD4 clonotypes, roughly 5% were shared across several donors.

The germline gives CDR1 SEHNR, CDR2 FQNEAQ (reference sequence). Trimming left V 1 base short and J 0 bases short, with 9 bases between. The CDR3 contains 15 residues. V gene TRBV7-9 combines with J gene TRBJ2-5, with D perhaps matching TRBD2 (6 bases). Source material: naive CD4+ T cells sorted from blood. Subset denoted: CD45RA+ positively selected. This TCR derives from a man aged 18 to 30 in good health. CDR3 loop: CASSLGGVHQETQYF. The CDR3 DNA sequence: TGTGCCAGCAGCTTAGGCGGGGTCCACCAAGAGACCCAGTACTTC. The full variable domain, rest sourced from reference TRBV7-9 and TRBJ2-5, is DTGVSQNPRHKITKRGQNVTFRCDPISEHNRLYWYRQTLGQGPEFLTYFQNEAQLEKSRLLSDRFSAERPKGSFSTLEIQRTEQGDSAMYLCASSLGGVHQETQYFGPGTRLLVL.